This passage covers 20 T cell receptor beta chains from one sample sequenced in a study of CD8+CD57+ T cells in acquired aplastic anemia listed by TCRdb under 2018. General findings and caveats noted by the study authors: In patients, diversity was decreased in CD8+CD57+ cells compared with the total CD4+ and CD8+ cell pools.

The sequencer was an Illumina HiSeq 2000. Genomic DNA served as template for TCR beta VDJ combination and CDR3 sequence profiling. Using fastp at Q25 and MiXCR, TCRdb reprocessed the public reads and kept productive beta chains. CDR3 protein duplicates are merged, each entry listing the most common genes and DNA. This sample comprises around 21,000 distinct CDR3 sequences, 30% to 50% of them detected only once. The leading ten clones occupy around 87% of the sample. No cognate antigen is known for these TCRs. The patients picked for sequencing were ones in whom flow cytometry had shown an expansion of CD8+CD57+ cells. Sequencing was performed on CD8+CD57+ T cells sorted from PBMCs. The intended sense of this specimen's cell subset or site label: bead-enriched CD8+CD57+ effector memory T cells from SAA patients. The source of these receptors is a human donor with aplastic anemia.

With regard to this clonotype: One end of the junction varies from germline; a read error may be responsible. The rearrangement joins TRBV28 to TRBJ2-5; 12 bases are a match to TRBD1. Germline values: CDR1 MDHEN, CDR2 SYDVKM. The CDR3 contains 17 residues. The CDR3 spells CACSLRARDRGLWTQYF. The CDR3 DNA sequence: TGTGCCTGCAGTTTAAGGGCACGGGACAGGGGGCTTTGGACCCAGTACTTC. Filled out from reference TRBV28 and TRBJ2-5, the complete variable domain reads DVKVTQSSRYLVKRTGEKVFLECVQDMDHENMFWYRQDPGLGLRLIYFSYDVKMKEKGDIPEGYSVSREKKERFSLILESASTNQTSMYLCACSLRARDRGLWTQYFGPGTRLLVL.

V and J are TRBV20-1 and TRBJ2-1, with D hard to call. Germline CDR1 DFQATT, CDR2 SNEGSKA (reference sequence). V lost 7 bases, J lost 9 bases, and 13 bases lay in between. This CDR3 has 11 residues. The CDR3 here is CSGDPSGEQFF. The CDR3 region has the DNA TGCAGTGGCGACCCCTCCGGTGAGCAGTTCTTC.

The V call is TRBV7-3, the J call TRBJ2-5, with 13 bases lining up with TRBD2. The trim removed 5 bases at V and 4 bases at J, leaving 4 bases unmatched. The germline V gene encodes CDR1 SGHTA and CDR2 FQGTGA. The CDR3 contains 15 residues. The CDR3 DNA reads TGTGCCAGCAGCACTGGACTAGCGGGAGTAGAGACCCAGTACTTC. It translates to CASSTGLAGVETQYF.

This clonotype was seen a handful of times. V is TRBV7-6 and J is TRBJ2-7; 8 bases map to TRBD2. CDR1 and CDR2 from the germline V gene are SGHVS and FNYEAQ. V lost 5 bases and J lost 7; bases outside the gene matches: 7. CDR3 length equals 13 residues. The CDR3, as DNA: TGTGCCAGCAGCCCGGGAGGGTCTCGGGAGCAGTACTTC. It yields the protein CASSPGGSREQYF.

A remark on this clonotype: One junction end does not reproduce the germline sequence, and a read error may be involved. The chain employs TRBV7-2 and TRBJ2-6; D ambiguous. Germline-derived CDR1 and CDR2 are SGHTA and FQGNSA. The CDR3 runs to 15 residues. The CDR3 DNA reads as TGTGCCAGCAGCTTTAGTTACTCTGGAGCCAACGCCCTGACTTTC. Translation gives CASSFSYSGANALTF.

V and J are TRBV20-1 and TRBJ1-1; a possible D gene is TRBD1 (5 bases). Per the germline V gene, CDR1 is DFQATT and CDR2 is SNEGSKA (reference sequence). V was clipped by 2 bases and J by 4 bases, with 11 bases between them. The CDR3 runs 13 residues. CDR3 sequence: CSARIPGPTEAFF. In DNA form, the CDR3 reads TGCAGTGCTAGAATTCCAGGGCCCACTGAAGCTTTCTTT.

This clonotype came up many times. The genes are TRBV6-4 and TRBJ2-5; D assignment may be TRBD1 or TRBD2 (6 bases each). The germline CDR1 and CDR2 sequences are MRHNA and SNTAGT. The CDR3 extends over 16 amino acids. V lost 4 bases and J lost 1, with 16 bases in between. CDR3 loop: CASSVRAEGGQETQYF. For the CDR3, the DNA is TGTGCCAGCAGTGTAAGGGCGGAGGGGGGCCAAGAGACCCAGTACTTC.

Remarks on this clonotype: Just one base apart from a much larger clone, this may be a read error. The V call is TRBV20-1, the J call TRBJ2-7; no firm D call. From germline, CDR1 is DFQATT and CDR2 SNEGSKA (reference sequence). This CDR3 has 11 residues. The ends were cut back, 6 bases at V and 3 bases at J, with 9 bases in the middle. The CDR3 is CSAGQFYEQYF. The DNA of the CDR3 is TGCAGTGCCGGTCAGTTCTACGAGCAGTACTTC.

The sample holds one count of this clonotype. As the CDR3 is not closed by the conserved phenylalanine or tryptophan, this likely results from a read error. It is unclear where the CDR3 begins or ends on the DNA, so no DNA is shown, and the CDR3 is as TCRdb lists it. V usage is TRBV7-8 and J usage is TRBJ2-7; the table assigns TRBD2, which was not confirmed against the DNA. Ends included, the CDR3 has 9 residues. Per germline, CDR1 SGHVS and CDR2 FQNEAQ. Here the CDR3 reads CASSPHLAG.

V usage is TRBV7-3 and J usage is TRBJ1-1, with 8 bases lining up with TRBD1. Germline trimming cut 5 bases from V and 3 bases from J; bases unmatched to any gene: 8. The CDR3 covers 15 residues. Looked up from germline, CDR1 is SGHTA and CDR2 is FQGTGA. CDR3 region: CASSPTGQGHTEAFF. The CDR3 DNA reads TGTGCCAGCAGCCCTACCGGACAGGGCCACACTGAAGCTTTCTTT.

This clonotype came up a few times. The V and J genes are TRBV2 and TRBJ2-1; D is perhaps TRBD2 (5 bases). This CDR3 region has 14 residues. Deletions cut 1 base from V and 9 bases from J, with 13 bases between. CDR1 and CDR2 (germline): SNHLY, FYNNEI. The CDR3 here is CASSEVGVGGEQFF. DNA of the CDR3: TGTGCCAGCAGTGAAGTCGGGGTAGGAGGTGAGCAGTTCTTC.

The chain uses TRBV6-4 and TRBJ1-2; a weak D match, TRBD1 (5 bases). The CDR3 has 14 residues. V was cut by 8 bases and J by 4 bases, with 17 bases left in between. CDR1 and CDR2 from the germline V gene are MRHNA and SNTAGT. The chain's CDR3 is CASRTPSGGYGYTF. The CDR3 bases are TGTGCCAGCCGGACACCCTCGGGCGGCTATGGCTACACCTTC.

On this clonotype itself: Sequence at one end of the junction differs from germline and may be a read error. J is TRBJ2-1 and V is TRBV20-1; D not certain. Germline V CDR1 and CDR2: DFQATT, SNEGSKA (reference sequence). The CDR3 extends over 13 amino acids. CDR3 sequence: CSASKFSYNEQLF. The DNA for the CDR3 is TGCAGTGCTAGCAAGTTCAGCTACAATGAGCAGCTCTTC.

The chain is built from TRBV19 and TRBJ1-2; D unclear. The CDR3 spans 13 residues. Trimming pared 7 bases from V and 2 bases from J, leaving 11 bases between. The germline V gene has CDR1 LNHDA and CDR2 SQIVND (reference sequence). In nucleotides, the CDR3 is TGTGCCAGTAACGATTACGGGAACTATGGCTACACCTTC. This codes for CASNDYGNYGYTF. The full variable domain, in which reference TRBV19 and TRBJ1-2 provide the parts outside the CDR3, is DGGITQSPKYLFRKEGQNVTLSCEQNLNHDAMYWYRQDPGQGLRLIYYSQIVNDFQKGDIAEGYSVSREKKESFPLTVTSAQKNPTAFYLCASNDYGNYGYTFGSGTRLTVV.

This clonotype was detected many times. This chain joins TRBV7-3 and TRBJ2-3; D gene ambiguous. The CDR3 has 15 amino acids. V was pared by 3 bases and J by 1 base, with 11 bases between. CDR1 and CDR2 from the germline V gene are SGHTA and FQGTGA. The CDR3: CASSFDSGGTDTQYF. The DNA for the CDR3 is TGTGCCAGCAGCTTTGACTCAGGCGGCACAGATACGCAGTATTTT.

The gene calls are TRBV20-1 and TRBJ2-1; TRBD1 agrees at 8 bases. The CDR3 runs 14 residues. CDR1 DFQATT and CDR2 SNEGSKA come from the germline V gene (reference sequence). V shed 0 bases and J 7 bases; nucleotides not matched to a gene: 5. The chain's CDR3 is CSARDPRDRNEQFF. The CDR3 region has the DNA TGCAGTGCTAGAGATCCCCGGGACAGGAATGAGCAGTTCTTC.

To note about this clonotype: A read error may explain this, as a much larger clone is one base away. This chain joins TRBV20-1 and TRBJ2-7; TRBD2 aligns across 7 bases. The CDR3 has 15 residues. From germline, CDR1 is DFQATT and CDR2 SNEGSKA (reference sequence). The CDR3 loop is CSARDVREAYYEQHF. CDR3 nucleotide sequence: TGCAGTGCTAGAGATGTCCGGGAGGCGTACTACGAGCAGCACTTC.

The table lists this clonotype with many counts. V usage is TRBV7-9 and J usage is TRBJ2-1, with TRBD2 identical over 9 bases. Germline CDR1 and CDR2: SEHNR and FQNEAQ (reference sequence). The CDR3 contains 16 residues. V lost 1 base and J lost 4; bases outside the gene matches: 5. CDR3 nucleotide sequence: TGTGCCAGCAGCTTAGGGGGACTAGCCCAATACAATGAGCAGTTCTTC. As protein: CASSLGGLAQYNEQFF.

This clonotype has just a few counts. The rearrangement joins TRBV20-1 to TRBJ2-2, with D uncertain. The CDR3 sequence is 14 residues long. V lost 3 bases, J lost 7 bases, and 15 bases lay in between. Germline lookup yields CDR1 DFQATT and CDR2 SNEGSKA (reference sequence). CDR3 in DNA: TGCAGTGCTAGGTTAAGGAGCCTTGGCGGGGAGCTGTTTTTT. It specifies CSARLRSLGGELFF.

This clonotype was picked up many times. The rearrangement uses TRBV20-1 and TRBJ2-7; 7 bases are a match to TRBD1. The germline CDR1 and CDR2 sequences are DFQATT and SNEGSKA (reference sequence). V lost 3 bases, J lost 1 base, and 3 bases stayed unmatched. The CDR3 runs to 13 residues. Here the CDR3 reads CSARPGQSYEQYF. The DNA of the CDR3 is TGCAGTGCTAGGCCGGGACAGTCCTACGAGCAGTACTTC.